Listed below are T cell receptor beta chains from one sample, sequenced in a study of T cell changes during pregnancy in multiple sclerosis. Data came from immunoSEQ multiplex PCR; TCRdb stores just in-frame clones and leaves some out. The sample has about 96,000 clones; approximately 92% are singletons. The material sequenced was peripheral blood, taken in the first trimester of pregnancy. Receptors originate from a female donor with multiple sclerosis, enrolled in a pregnancy study. Both conserved end residues are part of each CDR3. Each record gives: J gene, V gene, D gene, clone size, CDR3 protein, CDR3 DNA. A D gene is named only where the DNA matches it firmly. Not every row has a clone size; where given, it reads once, few, many or a size class.

j_gene: TRBJ2-7
v_gene: TRBV6-1
d_gene: TRBD1
abundance: -
CDR3aa: CASSLTGAYEQYF
CDR3nt: TGTGCCAGCAGTTTGACAGGGGCGTACGAGCAGTACTTC

j_gene: TRBJ2-5
v_gene: TRBV10-3
d_gene: TRBD2
abundance: -
CDR3aa: CAISEGFASGQETQYF
CDR3nt: TGTGCCATCAGTGAAGGGTTCGCTAGCGGTCAAGAGACCCAGTACTTC

j_gene: TRBJ1-1
v_gene: TRBV19
d_gene: TRBD1
abundance: -
CDR3aa: CASVPGQGLMNTEAFF
CDR3nt: TGTGCCAGCGTCCCGGGACAGGGCCTAATGAACACTGAAGCTTTCTTT

j_gene: TRBJ2-6
v_gene: TRBV7-2
d_gene: -
abundance: -
CDR3aa: CASSPGGQSGANVLTF
CDR3nt: TGTGCCAGCAGCCCGGGCGGACAGTCTGGGGCCAACGTCCTGACTTTC

j_gene: TRBJ2-7
v_gene: TRBV19
d_gene: TRBD2
abundance: -
CDR3aa: CASSWTSGYEQYF
CDR3nt: TGTGCCAGTAGTTGGACTAGCGGGTACGAGCAGTACTTC

j_gene: TRBJ1-2
v_gene: TRBV28
d_gene: TRBD1
abundance: -
CDR3aa: CASSPTGAYYGYTF
CDR3nt: TGTGCCAGCAGTCCGACAGGGGCGTACTATGGCTACACCTTC

j_gene: TRBJ2-3
v_gene: TRBV4-2
d_gene: TRBD1
abundance: -
CDR3aa: CASSQDGAQGVSSDTQYF
CDR3nt: TGTGCCAGCAGCCAAGATGGGGCACAGGGGGTGTCTTCAGATACGCAGTATTTT

j_gene: TRBJ2-7
v_gene: TRBV28
d_gene: TRBD1
abundance: -
CDR3aa: CASSLFSTGATYEQYF
CDR3nt: TGTGCCAGCAGTTTATTTTCCACAGGGGCGACCTACGAGCAGTACTTC

j_gene: TRBJ1-2
v_gene: TRBV5-1
d_gene: TRBD1
abundance: -
CDR3aa: CASSLSGQGAGDGYTF
CDR3nt: TGCGCCAGCAGCCTTTCGGGACAGGGGGCAGGCGATGGCTACACCTTC

j_gene: TRBJ2-1
v_gene: TRBV28
d_gene: TRBD2
abundance: -
CDR3aa: CASRATSAQFF
CDR3nt: TGTGCCAGCAGGGCCACTAGCGCTCAGTTCTTC

j_gene: TRBJ2-2
v_gene: TRBV19
d_gene: TRBD2
abundance: -
CDR3aa: CATHNGLAGGTNTGELFF
CDR3nt: TGTGCCACCCACAACGGACTAGCGGGAGGAACGAACACCGGGGAGCTGTTTTTT

j_gene: TRBJ2-1
v_gene: TRBV6-4
d_gene: TRBD1
abundance: few
CDR3aa: CASSVRQGASEQFF
CDR3nt: TGTGCCAGCAGTGTCAGGCAGGGGGCAAGTGAGCAGTTCTTC

j_gene: TRBJ2-1
v_gene: TRBV18
d_gene: TRBD2
abundance: -
CDR3aa: CASSPREAEQFF
CDR3nt: TGTGCCAGCTCACCGCGGGAGGCTGAGCAGTTCTTC

j_gene: TRBJ1-1
v_gene: TRBV19
d_gene: TRBD1
abundance: -
CDR3aa: CASSQGQARAFF
CDR3nt: TGTGCCAGTAGCCAGGGACAGGCAAGGGCTTTCTTT

j_gene: TRBJ2-7
v_gene: TRBV7-8
d_gene: TRBD1
abundance: -
CDR3aa: CASLSIRDSSYEQYF
CDR3nt: TGTGCCAGTCTCTCGATCCGGGACAGCTCCTACGAGCAGTACTTC

j_gene: TRBJ2-2
v_gene: TRBV7-8
d_gene: -
abundance: -
CDR3aa: CASTNRETNTGELFF
CDR3nt: TGTGCCAGCACCAACCGGGAAACGAACACCGGGGAGCTGTTTTTT

j_gene: TRBJ2-2
v_gene: TRBV30
d_gene: TRBD2
abundance: -
CDR3aa: CAWRGRGRRTGELFF
CDR3nt: TGTGCCTGGAGGGGCCGCGGGAGGAGAACCGGGGAGCTGTTTTTT

j_gene: TRBJ2-1
v_gene: TRBV2
d_gene: -
abundance: -
CDR3aa: CASRGGSNEQFF
CDR3nt: TGTGCCAGCAGGGGGGGTTCCAATGAGCAGTTCTTC

j_gene: TRBJ2-7
v_gene: TRBV30
d_gene: TRBD1
abundance: -
CDR3aa: CAWSWSGGSYEQYF
CDR3nt: TGTGCCTGGAGTTGGTCAGGGGGATCCTACGAGCAGTACTTC

j_gene: TRBJ2-7
v_gene: TRBV6-5
d_gene: TRBD2
abundance: -
CDR3aa: CASSYETSGGYEQYF
CDR3nt: TGTGCCAGCAGTTACGAGACTAGCGGGGGGTACGAGCAGTACTTC

j_gene: TRBJ1-5
v_gene: TRBV10-2
d_gene: -
abundance: many
CDR3aa: CASSEDRFQPQHF
CDR3nt: TGCGCCAGCAGTGAGGACAGGTTTCAGCCCCAGCATTTT

j_gene: TRBJ1-3
v_gene: TRBV6-6
d_gene: TRBD1
abundance: -
CDR3aa: CASSYQGAGGNTIYF
CDR3nt: TGTGCCAGCAGTTACCAGGGGGCGGGTGGAAACACCATATATTTT

j_gene: TRBJ1-4
v_gene: TRBV11-2
d_gene: -
abundance: -
CDR3aa: CASSLGQGYEKLFF
CDR3nt: TGTGCCAGCAGCTTAGGGCAGGGATACGAAAAACTGTTTTTT

j_gene: TRBJ2-7
v_gene: TRBV30
d_gene: TRBD2
abundance: -
CDR3aa: CAWSMSGGSSYEQYF
CDR3nt: TGTGCCTGGAGTATGAGCGGGGGGAGCTCCTACGAGCAGTACTTC